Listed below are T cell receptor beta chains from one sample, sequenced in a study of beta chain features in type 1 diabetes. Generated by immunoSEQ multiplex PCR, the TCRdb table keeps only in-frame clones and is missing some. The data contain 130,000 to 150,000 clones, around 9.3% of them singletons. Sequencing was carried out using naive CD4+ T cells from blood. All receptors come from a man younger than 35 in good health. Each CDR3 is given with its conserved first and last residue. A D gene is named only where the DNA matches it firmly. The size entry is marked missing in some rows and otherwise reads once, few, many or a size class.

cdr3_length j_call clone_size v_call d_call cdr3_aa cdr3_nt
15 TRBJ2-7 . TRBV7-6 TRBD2 CASSLTSVLSYEQYF TGTGCCAGCAGCTTGACTAGCGTACTCTCCTACGAGCAGTACTTC
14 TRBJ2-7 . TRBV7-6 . CASSSDRSSYEQYF TGTGCCAGCAGCTCAGACAGGAGCTCCTACGAGCAGTACTTC
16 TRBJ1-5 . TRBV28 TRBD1 CASNLDRGTFNQPQHF TGTGCCAGCAACCTGGACAGGGGGACGTTCAATCAGCCCCAGCATTTT
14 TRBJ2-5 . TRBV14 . CASSQAGRQETQYF TGTGCCAGCAGCCAAGCAGGGCGGCAAGAGACCCAGTACTTC
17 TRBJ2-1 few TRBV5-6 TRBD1 CASSLDLGQGTYNEQFF TGTGCCAGCAGCTTGGACCTGGGACAGGGGACCTACAATGAGCAGTTCTTC
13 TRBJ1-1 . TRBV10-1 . CASSDRLLGEAFF TGCGCCAGCAGTGATAGGCTCCTAGGTGAAGCTTTCTTT
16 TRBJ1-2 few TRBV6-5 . CASSYSSIMGGYGYTF TGTGCCAGCAGTTACTCGAGTATAATGGGAGGGTATGGCTACACCTTC
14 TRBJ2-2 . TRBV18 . CASSPEGNTGELFF TGTGCCAGCTCACCAGAGGGGAACACCGGGGAGCTGTTTTTT
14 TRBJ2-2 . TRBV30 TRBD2 CAWNRGGGTGELFF TGTGCCTGGAACCGCGGGGGTGGCACCGGGGAGCTGTTTTTT
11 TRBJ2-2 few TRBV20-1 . CSARRTGELFF TGCAGTGCTAGACGTACCGGGGAGCTGTTTTTT
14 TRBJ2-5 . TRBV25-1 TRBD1 CASSRQGAGETQYF TGTGCCAGCAGCAGACAGGGGGCGGGAGAGACCCAGTACTTC
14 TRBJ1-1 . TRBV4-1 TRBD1 CASSPTGVNTEAFF TGCGCCAGCAGCCCAACAGGGGTGAACACTGAAGCTTTCTTT
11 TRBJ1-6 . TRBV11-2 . CASRTTGPLHF TGTGCCAGCAGAACGACAGGACCCCTCCACTTT
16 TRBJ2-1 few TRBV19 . CASSIDGGRSYNEQFF TGTGCCAGTAGTATAGATGGGGGGAGGTCCTACAATGAGCAGTTCTTC